This T cell receptor (beta chain) is drawn from a study of cytomegalovirus exposure and HLA in healthy donors. The V segment lost 4 bases and the J segment 6 bases; nucleotides outside the gene matches: 3. This CDR3 has 12 amino acids. Germline V gene lookup returns CDR1 SGHTA and CDR2 FQGNSA. Using immunoSEQ multiplex PCR, the repertoire was profiled, and TCRdb retains in-frame clones only, with some absent. The sample shows about 260,000 clones, 90% of them seen only once. The material sequenced was PBMCs. This TCR was sampled from a woman in her thirties in good health and CMV-seronegative. V is TRBV7-2 and J is TRBJ2-7; 7 bases match TRBD2. CDR3 sequence reads: CASSSGGSEQYF. The CDR3 region has the DNA TGTGCCAGCAGCTCCGGCGGGAGCGAGCAGTACTTC.